This entry lists 15 T cell receptor beta chains sequenced from one sample in a study of human T cells and chemical hapten exposure. Stated time point: pre-sensitization, week 0. Treatment described: therapeutic diphenylcyclopropenone sensitization with weekly scalp DPC. A single record per CDR3 protein comes from TCRdb applying MiXCR to the RACE reads. The sample has around 120,000 distinct CDR3 sequences, approximately 13% seen once. The sequencing here drew on whole blood, taken in connection with sensitization to the hapten diphenylcyclopropenone (DPC). These receptors were collected from a young woman with alopecia areata. Some clones in this sample may be carry-over from other donors' samples.

The V and J genes are TRBV29-1 and TRBJ2-3; a weak D match, TRBD2 (6 bases). V shed 4 bases and J shed 2 bases, with 13 bases lying between them. Germline CDR1 reads SQVTM; CDR2 reads ANQGSEA. The CDR3 totals 14 residues. CDR3 amino acids: CSVGGEFLTDTQYF. The DNA of the CDR3 is TGCAGCGTTGGGGGGGAATTCCTCACAGATACGCAGTATTTT.

This clonotype was seen ten or more times. The chain employs TRBV13 and TRBJ2-7, with D unclear. V lost 0 bases, J lost 1 base, and 7 bases lay in between. The CDR3 runs to 14 residues. Germline assignment: CDR1 PRHDT and CDR2 FYEKMQ (reference sequence). DNA of the CDR3: TGTGCCAGCAGCTTAGGCAGACGTTCCTACGAGCAGTACTTC. This translates into CASSLGRRSYEQYF. The full variable domain, its missing parts supplied by reference TRBV13 and TRBJ2-7, is AAGVIQSPRHLIKEKRETATLKCYPIPRHDTVYWYQQGPGQDPQFLISFYEKMQSDKGSIPDRFSAQQFSDYHSELNMSSLELGDSALYFCASSLGRRSYEQYFGPGTRLTVT.

The CDR3 is CAWSRLEKLFF. As DNA, the CDR3 is TGTGCCTGGTCCCGCCTTGAAAAACTGTTTTTT. The V call is TRBV30, the J call TRBJ1-4; D is unclear. Trimming took 5 bases from V and 7 from J, leaving 8 bases between them. Germline CDR1 GTSNPN, CDR2 SVGIG (reference sequence). This CDR3 has 11 amino acids.

The rearrangement links TRBV4-3 to TRBJ2-5; D may be TRBD1 (5 bases). The germline CDR1 and CDR2 sequences are LGHNA and YSLEER. V was shortened by 0 bases and J by 2 bases, with 10 bases between the two germline ends. The CDR3 consists of 15 residues. CDR3 in amino acids: CASSQDWRQQETQYF. Written as DNA, the CDR3 is TGCGCCAGCAGCCAAGATTGGAGACAGCAAGAGACCCAGTACTTC.

This clonotype was counted at least ten times. The chain is built from TRBV27 and TRBJ1-1, with unresolved D. V was cut by 2 bases and J by 7 bases, with 11 bases left in between. CDR1 is MNHEY, CDR2 SMNVEV, per germline (reference sequence). This CDR3 region has 13 residues. Written as DNA, the CDR3 is TGTGCCAGCAGTTTAAGGGCAGAGAGTGAAGCTTTCTTT. Protein: CASSLRAESEAFF.

The chain carries TRBV5-1 and TRBJ2-3; 12 nucleotides match TRBD2. Germline assignment: CDR1 SGHRS and CDR2 YFSETQ. CDR3 size: 18 residues. V was clipped by 0 bases and J by 0 bases; unmatched bases: 5. Here the CDR3 DNA reads TGCGCCAGCAGCTTGGGACTAGCGGGGGCCGCTAGCACAGATACGCAGTATTTT. The encoded protein is CASSLGLAGAASTDTQYF.

This chain connects TRBV7-2 to TRBJ2-3, with TRBD1 as a possible D gene (5 bases). The CDR3 is 14 residues long. The V gene lost 2 bases and the J gene lost 2 bases, with 8 bases spanning the gap. CDR1 SGHTA and CDR2 FQGNSA come from the germline V gene. CDR3 DNA sequence: TGTGCCAGCAGCTTACGCAGGGACACAGATACGCAGTATTTT. Encoded protein: CASSLRRDTDTQYF. Complete variable domain (other parts from reference TRBV7-2 and TRBJ2-3): GAGVSQSPSNKVTEKGKDVELRCDPISGHTALYWYRQSLGQGLEFLIYFQGNSAPDKSGLPSDRFSAERTGGSVSTLTIQRTQQEDSAVYLCASSLRRDTDTQYFGPGTRLTVL.

The V and J genes are TRBV11-3 and TRBJ2-2; 7 bases are a match to TRBD1. Germline V lookup: CDR1 SGHNT, CDR2 YENEEA. The CDR3 length is 15 residues. With 5 bases clipped from V and 4 bases from J, the junction kept 7 bases outside the gene matches. This CDR3 reads CASSHRAGGTGELFF. The CDR3 coding sequence is TGTGCCAGCAGCCACAGAGCAGGGGGCACCGGGGAGCTGTTTTTT.

In this sample, this clonotype turned up a few times. This chain connects TRBV7-8 to TRBJ2-2; D remains ambiguous. Germline assignment: CDR1 SGHVS and CDR2 FQNEAQ. The CDR3 consists of 14 residues. The germline V and J ends were trimmed by 3 bases and 6 bases, with 11 bases remaining between them. CDR3 DNA sequence: TGTGCCAGCAGCTTGTTGCATGGCGCCGGGGAGCTGTTTTTT. Protein product: CASSLLHGAGELFF.

The rearrangement uses TRBV28 and TRBJ2-2, with D perhaps TRBD1 or TRBD2 (7 bases each). CDR3 length equals 15 residues. V was cut by 8 bases and J by 3 bases, with 16 bases left in between. The germline V gene encodes CDR1 MDHEN and CDR2 SYDVKM. Here the CDR3 reads CASGEGARDTGELFF. The CDR3, as DNA: TGTGCCAGCGGGGAGGGGGCGAGAGACACCGGGGAGCTGTTTTTT. Supplemented by reference TRBV28 and TRBJ2-2, the full variable domain reads DVKVTQSSRYLVKRTGEKVFLECVQDMDHENMFWYRQDPGLGLRLIYFSYDVKMKEKGDIPEGYSVSREKKERFSLILESASTNQTSMYLCASGEGARDTGELFFGEGSRLTVL.

The chain recombines TRBV11-2 with TRBJ2-1; D might be TRBD2 (5 bases). The germline CDR1 and CDR2 sequences are SGHAT and FQNNGV. V lost 0 bases and J lost 8, with 14 bases in between. The CDR3 consists of 15 residues. The CDR3 sequence: CASSLDRWELYEQFF. CDR3 in DNA: TGTGCCAGCAGCTTAGATCGGTGGGAGCTCTATGAGCAGTTCTTC.

This clonotype was detected only a few times. The rearrangement joins TRBV7-2 to TRBJ2-7; D gene ambiguous. V lost 5 bases, J lost 4 bases, and 15 bases lay in between. The germline V gene encodes CDR1 SGHTA and CDR2 FQGNSA. The CDR3 loop spans 14 amino acids. As DNA, the CDR3 is TGTGCCAGCAGCAGAAGTCCCCGTGGGTACGAGCAGTACTTC. Protein sequence: CASSRSPRGYEQYF.

This chain uses TRBV6-5 with TRBJ1-2; D remains ambiguous. This CDR3 contains 16 residues. Between the trimmed V and J ends, which lost 6 bases and 4 bases, there was a span of 21 bases. CDR1 is MNHEY and CDR2 is SVGAGI in the germline V gene. The CDR3 sequence: CASSRRPPVNSYGYTF. For the CDR3, the DNA is TGTGCCAGCAGCCGACGACCCCCCGTCAATTCCTATGGCTACACCTTC.

The V call is TRBV2, the J call TRBJ1-2; D may be TRBD1 (6 bases). V dropped 6 bases and J dropped 0 bases, with 11 bases sitting between them. CDR1 SNHLY and CDR2 FYNNEI come from the germline V gene. The CDR3 has 14 amino acids. The CDR3 here is CASRLGQTNYGYTF. For the CDR3, the DNA is TGTGCCAGCAGACTTGGACAGACTAACTATGGCTACACCTTC.

The chain links TRBV7-9 to TRBJ2-7, with D possibly matching TRBD1 (6 bases). CDR1 is SEHNR and CDR2 is FQNEAQ in the germline V gene (reference sequence). This CDR3 is built from 13 residues. The V and J ends lost 2 bases and 3 bases respectively, with 8 bases between them. In DNA form, the CDR3 reads TGTGCCAGCAGCTTACAGGGGATCTACGAGCAGTACTTC. Residues: CASSLQGIYEQYF.